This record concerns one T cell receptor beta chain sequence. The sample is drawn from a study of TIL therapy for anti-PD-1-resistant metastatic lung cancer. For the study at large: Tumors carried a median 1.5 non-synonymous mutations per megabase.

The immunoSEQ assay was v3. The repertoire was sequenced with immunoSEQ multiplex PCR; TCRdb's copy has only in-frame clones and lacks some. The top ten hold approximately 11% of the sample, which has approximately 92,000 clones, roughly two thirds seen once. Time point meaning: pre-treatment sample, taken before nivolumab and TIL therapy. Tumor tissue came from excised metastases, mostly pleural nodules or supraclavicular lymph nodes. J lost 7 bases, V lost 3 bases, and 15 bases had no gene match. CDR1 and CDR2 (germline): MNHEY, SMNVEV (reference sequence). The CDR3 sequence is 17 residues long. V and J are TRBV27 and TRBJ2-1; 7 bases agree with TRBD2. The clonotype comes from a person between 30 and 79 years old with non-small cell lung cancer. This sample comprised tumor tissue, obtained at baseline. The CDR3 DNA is TGTGCCAGCAGTTTGGCGACCACGGGACTAATTTTGAATGAGCAGTTCTTC. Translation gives CASSLATTGLILNEQFF.